Below are 4 T cell receptor beta chains sequenced from a single sample in a study of beta chain features in type 1 diabetes. What was sequenced were expressed TCRB transcripts, since all of the isolated RNA had been reverse transcribed. Profiled with immunoSEQ multiplex PCR; TCRdb holds only in-frame clones, not every one. This table has about 200,000 clones, approximately 10% appearing once. The sample was central memory CD4+ T cells from blood. Every receptor here comes from a man aged 18-30 years in good health.

This clone was seen at least ten times. CDR3 in amino acids: CASSLGLNTGELFF. The CDR3 bases are TGTGCCAGCAGCTTAGGATTGAACACCGGGGAGCTGTTTTTT. The chain uses TRBV11-1 and TRBJ2-2; no definite D call. Trimming pared 1 base from V and 1 base from J, leaving 4 bases between. The CDR3 length is 14 residues. The germline CDR1 and CDR2 sequences are SGHAT and FQDESV (reference sequence). The full variable domain, in which reference TRBV11-1 and TRBJ2-2 provide the parts outside the CDR3, is EAEVAQSPRYKITEKSQAVAFWCDPISGHATLYWYRQILGQGPELLVQFQDESVVDDSQLPKDRFSAERLKGVDSTLKIQPAELGDSAMYLCASSLGLNTGELFFGEGSRLTVL.

The V and J genes are TRBV28 and TRBJ2-7; a possible D gene is TRBD2 (6 bases). CDR1 MDHEN and CDR2 SYDVKM come from the germline V gene. The CDR3 runs to 13 residues. V lost 8 bases to trimming and J lost 6 bases, with 17 bases between them. The CDR3 region is CASFLAGTSEQYF. CDR3 DNA sequence: TGTGCCAGCTTTTTGGCGGGGACCAGCGAGCAGTACTTC.

This clone was seen repeatedly, ten times or more. The chain joins TRBV30 to TRBJ1-4; the D gene is possibly TRBD1 (6 bases). Trimming removed 5 bases from V and 0 bases from J, with 13 bases in between. CDR3 length equals 15 residues. The germline V gene has CDR1 GTSNPN and CDR2 SVGIG (reference sequence). The CDR3 reads CAWSRDTTTNEKLFF. The CDR3 DNA is TGTGCCTGGTCCCGGGACACAACAACTAATGAAAAACTGTTTTTT. Variable domain in full (rest from reference TRBV30 and TRBJ1-4): SQTIHQWPATLVQPVGSPLSLECTVEGTSNPNLYWYRQAAGRGLQLLFYSVGIGQISSEVPQNLSASRPQDRQFILSSKKLLLSDSGFYLCAWSRDTTTNEKLFFGSGTQLSVL.

This chain links TRBV28 with TRBJ2-7; D unresolved. Germline loops: CDR1 MDHEN, CDR2 SYDVKM. This CDR3 has 11 amino acids. Trimming took off 5 bases at V and 3 bases at J, with 5 bases between the two ends. CDR3 coding DNA: TGTGCCAGCAGTGCGGTCTACGAGCAGTACTTC. This codes for CASSAVYEQYF. Full variable domain (rest looked up from reference TRBV28 and TRBJ2-7): DVKVTQSSRYLVKRTGEKVFLECVQDMDHENMFWYRQDPGLGLRLIYFSYDVKMKEKGDIPEGYSVSREKKERFSLILESASTNQTSMYLCASSAVYEQYFGPGTRLTVT.